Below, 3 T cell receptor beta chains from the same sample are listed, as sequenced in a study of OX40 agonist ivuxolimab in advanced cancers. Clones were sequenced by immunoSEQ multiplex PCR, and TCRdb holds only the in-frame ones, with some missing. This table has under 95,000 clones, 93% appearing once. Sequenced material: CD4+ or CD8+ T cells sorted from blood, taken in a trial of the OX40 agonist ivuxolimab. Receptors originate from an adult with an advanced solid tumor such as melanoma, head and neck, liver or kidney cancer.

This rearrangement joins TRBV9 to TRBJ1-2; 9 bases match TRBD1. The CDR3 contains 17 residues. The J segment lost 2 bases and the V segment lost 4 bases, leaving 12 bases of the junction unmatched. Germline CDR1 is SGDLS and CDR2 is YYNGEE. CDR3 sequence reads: CASSSTGGPGINYGYTF. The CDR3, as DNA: TGTGCCAGCAGCTCAACAGGGGGCCCAGGGATAAACTATGGCTACACCTTC. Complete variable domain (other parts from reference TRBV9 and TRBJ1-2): DSGVTQTPKHLITATGQRVTLRCSPRSGDLSVYWYQQSLDQGLQFLIQYYNGEERAKGNILERFSAQQFPDLHSELNLSSLELGDSALYFCASSSTGGPGINYGYTFGSGTRLTVV.

The CDR3 is CASSLAMGQGNTIYF. The DNA of the CDR3 is TGTGCCAGCAGCTTAGCAATGGGACAGGGAAACACCATATATTTT. The chain employs TRBV13 and TRBJ1-3; 7 bases map to TRBD1. J was trimmed by 4 bases and V by 1 base; bases with no gene match: 4. The CDR3 has 15 residues. Per germline, CDR1 PRHDT and CDR2 FYEKMQ (reference sequence).

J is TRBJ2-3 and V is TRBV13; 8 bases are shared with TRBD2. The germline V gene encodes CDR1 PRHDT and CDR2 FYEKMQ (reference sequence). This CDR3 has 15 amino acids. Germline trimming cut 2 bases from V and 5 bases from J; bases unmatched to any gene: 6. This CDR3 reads CASSLPGLAGDTQYF. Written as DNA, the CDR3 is TGTGCCAGCAGCTTACCAGGTCTAGCGGGAGATACGCAGTATTTT.